The TCR beta chain described here comes from a study of graft-versus-host responses after intestinal transplantation. Whole-study context: Uniformly, recipients were administered anti-thymocyte globulin induction with subsequent tacrolimus and steroids for around 3 years.

With respect to this clone: Its target is unknown.

The repertoire was sequenced with immunoSEQ multiplex PCR; TCRdb's copy has only in-frame clones and lacks some. The top ten hold 0.65% to 0.85% of the sample, which has about 85,000 clones, roughly 85% seen once. From germline, CDR1 is LNHDA and CDR2 SQIVND (reference sequence). There are 16 residues in the CDR3. The ends were cut back, 2 bases at V and 1 base at J, with 11 bases in the middle. Specimen: unstimulated CD4+ T cells sorted from spleen or lymph node cells, collected before intestinal transplant. The chain uses TRBV19 and TRBJ2-2, with a weak D call TRBD1 (5 bases). The source is a human donor who received an intestinal transplant. DNA of the CDR3: TGTGCCAGTAGTATACGACAGTTGCTGAACACCGGGGAGCTGTTTTTT. This codes for CASSIRQLLNTGELFF.